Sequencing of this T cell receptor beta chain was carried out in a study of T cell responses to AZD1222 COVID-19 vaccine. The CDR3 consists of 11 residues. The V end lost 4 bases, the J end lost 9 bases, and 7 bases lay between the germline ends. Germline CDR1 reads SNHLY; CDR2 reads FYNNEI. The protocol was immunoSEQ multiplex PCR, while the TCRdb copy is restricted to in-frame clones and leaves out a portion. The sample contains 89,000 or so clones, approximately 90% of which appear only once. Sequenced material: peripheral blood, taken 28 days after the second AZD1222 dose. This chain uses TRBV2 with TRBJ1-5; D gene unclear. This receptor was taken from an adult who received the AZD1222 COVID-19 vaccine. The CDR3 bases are TGTGCCAGCAGTGTTGAAAGGCCCCAGCATTTT. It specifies CASSVERPQHF.